This T cell receptor beta chain was obtained from a study of T-cell memory formation after mild COVID-19. Points on this clonotype: The antigen is unknown.

TCR alpha and TCR beta cDNA libraries carrying sample barcodes and UMIs were produced by 5'RACE using constant-segment primers. In TCRdb, the 5' RACE reads were re-called with MiXCR into one record per CDR3 protein. The table shows roughly 300,000 distinct CDR3 sequences, with around 8% occurring only once. Notes on the study in general: The authors left the SARS-CoV-2 specificity of second-wave clones peaking on day 37 unconfirmed. Day 15 to 85 contractors were CD4/CD8 balanced; later expanders leaned CD4+. Certain responding clones were present in pre-infection memory, suggesting participation of cross-reactive memory.

The CDR3 covers 13 residues. Germline V gene data show CDR1 as SEHNR and CDR2 as FQNEAQ (reference sequence). Deletions cut 2 bases from V and 5 bases from J, with 9 bases between. The source is a man aged 18 to 30 who had mild COVID-19 (a few samples of this study predate the infection). Cell type and time point are not known. What was sequenced was PBMCs or a T cell subset sorted from them (not recorded which). The genes are TRBV7-9 and TRBJ1-1; no firm D call. The CDR3 DNA sequence: TGTGCCAGCAGCTTAATCCTTTCTACTGAAGCTTTCTTT. Its translation: CASSLILSTEAFF. The complete variable domain, with remaining parts taken from reference TRBV7-9 and TRBJ1-1, reads DTGVSQNPRHKITKRGQNVTFRCDPISEHNRLYWYRQTLGQGPEFLTYFQNEAQLEKSRLLSDRFSAERPKGSFSTLEIQRTEQGDSAMYLCASSLILSTEAFFGQGTRLTVV.